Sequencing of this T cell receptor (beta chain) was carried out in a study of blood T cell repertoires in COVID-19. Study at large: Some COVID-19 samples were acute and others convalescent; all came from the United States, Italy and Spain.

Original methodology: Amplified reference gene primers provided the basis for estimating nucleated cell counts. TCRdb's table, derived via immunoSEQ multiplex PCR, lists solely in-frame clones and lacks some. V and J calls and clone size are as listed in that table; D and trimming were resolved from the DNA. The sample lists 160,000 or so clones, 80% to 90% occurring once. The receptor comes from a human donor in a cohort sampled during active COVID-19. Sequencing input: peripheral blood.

CDR3 DNA sequence: TGTGCCAGCAGACCCCTCAGGGACATTAAGAGCCCCCAGCATTTT. As protein: CASRPLRDIKSPQHF. The chain employs TRBV6-6 and TRBJ1-5, with D tentatively TRBD1 (6 bases). CDR1 and CDR2 from the germline V gene are MNHNY and SVGAGI (reference sequence). The CDR3 is 15 amino acids. The V end was cut by 6 bases, the J end by 10 bases, with 22 bases between.